This TCR beta chain originates from a study of blood T cell repertoires in COVID-19. Study context: The United States, Italy and Spain supplied acute and convalescent COVID-19 samples. PBMCs, B-cell-depleted T cells, or T cells provided the cDNA or gDNA that made up the material.

In the original processing: Scientists estimated how many nucleated cells there were by amplifying reference gene primers. TCRdb's table, derived via immunoSEQ multiplex PCR, lists solely in-frame clones and lacks some. Clone size and V and J calls were adopted from that table, with D and trimming inferred from the DNA. The table has nearly 350,000 clones, 85% to 90% seen once. Seattle-derived patients entered the study during active infection and were followed longitudinally. Germline assignment: CDR1 LNHDA and CDR2 SQIVND (reference sequence). V shed 2 bases and J shed 2 bases, with 18 bases lying between them. The CDR3 is 17 amino acids.

The J gene is TRBJ1-2, the V gene TRBV19, with D maybe TRBD1 (5 bases). The sequencing input was peripheral blood. The source is a woman between 65 and 79 years old with COVID-19, enrolled during active disease. CDR3 region: CASSINSVGALNYGYTF. The CDR3 DNA sequence: TGTGCCAGTAGTATAAATTCTGTAGGGGCTCTAAACTATGGCTACACCTTC. Using reference TRBV19 and TRBJ1-2 for the parts outside the CDR3, the full variable domain is DGGITQSPKYLFRKEGQNVTLSCEQNLNHDAMYWYRQDPGQGLRLIYYSQIVNDFQKGDIAEGYSVSREKKESFPLTVTSAQKNPTAFYLCASSINSVGALNYGYTFGSGTRLTVV.